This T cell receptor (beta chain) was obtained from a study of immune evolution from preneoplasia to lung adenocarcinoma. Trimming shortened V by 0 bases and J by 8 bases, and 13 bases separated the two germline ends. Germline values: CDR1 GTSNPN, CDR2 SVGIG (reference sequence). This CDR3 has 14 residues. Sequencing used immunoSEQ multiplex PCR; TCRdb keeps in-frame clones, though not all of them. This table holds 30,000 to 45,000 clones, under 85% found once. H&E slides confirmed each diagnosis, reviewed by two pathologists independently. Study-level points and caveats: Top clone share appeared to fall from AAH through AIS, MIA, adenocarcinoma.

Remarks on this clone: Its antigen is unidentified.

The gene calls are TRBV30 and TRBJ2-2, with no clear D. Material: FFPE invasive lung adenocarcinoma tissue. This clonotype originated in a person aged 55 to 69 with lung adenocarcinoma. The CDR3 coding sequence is TGTGCCTGGAGTGTACGGGTCCTCCTTGGGGAGCTGTTTTTT. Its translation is CAWSVRVLLGELFF.